The rows below give T cell receptor beta chains drawn from one sample of a study of cytomegalovirus exposure and HLA in healthy donors. Only in-frame clones appear in the TCRdb table, and some are missing; sequencing was by immunoSEQ multiplex PCR. The sample has roughly 200,000 clones, around four fifths seen once. The sequencing input was PBMCs. All receptors derive from a man aged 50-60 years in good health and CMV-seronegative. The CDR3 runs from the conserved cysteine through the conserved F or W. Each record gives: J gene, V gene, D gene, clone size, CDR3 protein, CDR3 DNA. D genes are given only for firm matches. Part of the rows lack a size; the others show once, few, many or a class for expanded clones.

j_gene: TRBJ2-3; v_gene: TRBV30; d_gene: .; abundance: .; CDR3aa: CAWSVVVTDTQYF; CDR3nt: TGTGCCTGGAGTGTGGTAGTCACAGATACGCAGTATTTT
j_gene: TRBJ2-1; v_gene: TRBV7-3; d_gene: .; abundance: .; CDR3aa: CASSSSPESYNEQFF; CDR3nt: TGTGCCAGCAGCTCCTCCCCGGAGTCCTACAATGAGCAGTTCTTC
j_gene: TRBJ2-5; v_gene: TRBV9; d_gene: TRBD1; abundance: .; CDR3aa: CASSDDRGMAETQYF; CDR3nt: TGTGCCAGCAGCGACGACAGGGGGATGGCAGAGACCCAGTACTTC
j_gene: TRBJ2-5; v_gene: TRBV5-1; d_gene: TRBD2; abundance: .; CDR3aa: CASSLQPGTSGQETQYF; CDR3nt: TGCGCCAGCAGCTTACAACCTGGGACTAGCGGGCAAGAGACCCAGTACTTC
j_gene: TRBJ1-6; v_gene: TRBV7-9; d_gene: TRBD1; abundance: .; CDR3aa: CASSSTGTGSSPLHF; CDR3nt: TGTGCCAGCAGCTCAACCGGGACAGGGAGTTCACCCCTCCACTTT
j_gene: TRBJ2-3; v_gene: TRBV19; d_gene: TRBD1; abundance: .; CDR3aa: CAGSTGTGGTDTQYF; CDR3nt: TGTGCCGGTAGTACCGGGACAGGCGGTACAGATACGCAGTATTTT
j_gene: TRBJ2-2; v_gene: TRBV6-5; d_gene: .; abundance: .; CDR3aa: CASTTGHTGELFF; CDR3nt: TGTGCCAGCACTACAGGGCACACCGGGGAGCTGTTTTTT
j_gene: TRBJ2-2; v_gene: TRBV6-5; d_gene: TRBD1; abundance: .; CDR3aa: CASSYQTGFAGELFF; CDR3nt: TGTGCCAGCAGTTACCAGACAGGGTTCGCCGGGGAGCTGTTTTTT
j_gene: TRBJ1-2; v_gene: TRBV7-9; d_gene: .; abundance: .; CDR3aa: CASSFAGSNGYTF; CDR3nt: TGTGCCAGCAGCTTTGCAGGGTCGAATGGCTACACCTTC
j_gene: TRBJ2-7; v_gene: TRBV6-1; d_gene: .; abundance: .; CDR3aa: CASSGRTVSYEQYF; CDR3nt: TGTGCCAGCAGTGGAAGGACAGTCTCCTACGAGCAGTACTTC
j_gene: TRBJ2-2; v_gene: TRBV6-6; d_gene: TRBD2; abundance: .; CDR3aa: CASSSGSGTGELFF; CDR3nt: TGTGCCAGCAGTAGCGGGAGTGGGACCGGGGAGCTGTTTTTT
j_gene: TRBJ2-1; v_gene: TRBV7-6; d_gene: TRBD2; abundance: .; CDR3aa: CASNPTSGGRNNEQFF; CDR3nt: TGTGCCAGCAACCCGACTAGCGGGGGGCGTAACAATGAGCAGTTCTTC
j_gene: TRBJ2-7; v_gene: TRBV7-2; d_gene: TRBD1; abundance: .; CDR3aa: CASSLTGVGEQYF; CDR3nt: TGTGCCAGCAGCCTGACAGGGGTTGGAGAGCAGTACTTC
j_gene: TRBJ2-2; v_gene: TRBV7-2; d_gene: TRBD2; abundance: .; CDR3aa: CASSLTGLAGAGTGELFF; CDR3nt: TGTGCCAGCAGCTTAACCGGACTAGCGGGAGCGGGTACCGGGGAGCTGTTTTTT
j_gene: TRBJ2-2; v_gene: TRBV9; d_gene: .; abundance: .; CDR3aa: CASSVEGRGIRTGELFF; CDR3nt: TGTGCCAGCAGCGTAGAGGGAAGGGGGATCAGGACCGGGGAGCTGTTTTTT
j_gene: TRBJ2-7; v_gene: TRBV28; d_gene: .; abundance: .; CDR3aa: CASSLMEDGFDEQYF; CDR3nt: TGTGCCAGCAGTTTAATGGAGGACGGTTTCGACGAGCAGTACTTC
j_gene: TRBJ2-7; v_gene: TRBV4-3; d_gene: TRBD2; abundance: .; CDR3aa: CASSQQWGGGRAGGEQYF; CDR3nt: TGCGCCAGCAGCCAACAGTGGGGTGGTGGGAGGGCCGGGGGGGAGCAGTACTTC
j_gene: TRBJ2-7; v_gene: TRBV6-1; d_gene: TRBD2; abundance: .; CDR3aa: CASQTTSGYEQYF; CDR3nt: TGTGCCAGCCAGACGACTAGCGGTTACGAGCAGTACTTC
j_gene: TRBJ1-2; v_gene: TRBV9; d_gene: .; abundance: .; CDR3aa: CASSVGQGSYGYTF; CDR3nt: TGTGCCAGCAGCGTAGGTCAGGGCTCGTATGGCTACACCTTC
j_gene: TRBJ2-7; v_gene: TRBV19; d_gene: .; abundance: .; CDR3aa: CASSIEQGLSYEQYF; CDR3nt: TGTGCCAGTAGTATTGAACAGGGCCTCTCCTACGAGCAGTACTTC
j_gene: TRBJ1-2; v_gene: TRBV18; d_gene: TRBD1; abundance: .; CDR3aa: CASSPRQGANRYGGYTF; CDR3nt: TGTGCCAGCTCACCAAGGCAGGGGGCCAACCGCTACGGTGGCTACACCTTC
j_gene: TRBJ1-2; v_gene: TRBV6-1; d_gene: .; abundance: .; CDR3aa: CASSEALGKRNYGYTF; CDR3nt: TGTGCCAGCAGTGAAGCGCTGGGTAAGAGGAACTATGGCTACACCTTC
j_gene: TRBJ1-1; v_gene: TRBV2; d_gene: .; abundance: few; CDR3aa: CASSEARRGLDTEAFF; CDR3nt: TGTGCCAGCAGTGAAGCTCGTCGAGGGTTGGACACTGAAGCTTTCTTT
j_gene: TRBJ2-2; v_gene: TRBV5-1; d_gene: .; abundance: .; CDR3aa: CASSWQRSNTGELFF; CDR3nt: TGCGCCAGCAGCTGGCAGCGGTCGAACACCGGGGAGCTGTTTTTT
j_gene: TRBJ2-7; v_gene: TRBV7-2; d_gene: .; abundance: .; CDR3aa: CASGLEKQYF; CDR3nt: TGTGCCAGCGGGCTTGAGAAGCAGTACTTC
j_gene: TRBJ2-5; v_gene: TRBV5-5; d_gene: TRBD2; abundance: .; CDR3aa: CASSLNPIGGGQETQYF; CDR3nt: TGTGCCAGCAGCTTGAATCCAATCGGGGGGGGGCAAGAGACCCAGTACTTC
j_gene: TRBJ2-7; v_gene: TRBV30; d_gene: .; abundance: .; CDR3aa: CACSGQKLYEQYF; CDR3nt: TGTGCCTGCTCCGGACAGAAACTCTACGAGCAGTACTTC
j_gene: TRBJ2-5; v_gene: TRBV6-1; d_gene: .; abundance: .; CDR3aa: CASSPRGYQETQYF; CDR3nt: TGTGCCAGCAGTCCTCGTGGCTACCAAGAGACCCAGTACTTC
j_gene: TRBJ2-5; v_gene: TRBV9; d_gene: .; abundance: .; CDR3aa: CASSTSLEQETQYF; CDR3nt: TGTGCCAGCAGCACTTCCCTAGAACAAGAGACCCAGTACTTC
j_gene: TRBJ1-2; v_gene: TRBV7-9; d_gene: TRBD1; abundance: .; CDR3aa: CASSFGQGSYGYTF; CDR3nt: TGTGCCAGCAGCTTCGGACAGGGAAGTTATGGCTACACCTTC
j_gene: TRBJ2-3; v_gene: TRBV7-2; d_gene: TRBD1; abundance: .; CDR3aa: CASSLVGTGADTQYF; CDR3nt: TGTGCCAGCAGCTTAGTTGGGACAGGGGCAGATACGCAGTATTTT
j_gene: TRBJ2-7; v_gene: TRBV11-1; d_gene: .; abundance: once; CDR3aa: CASSLLSYEQYF; CDR3nt: TGTGCCAGCAGCTTGCTTTCCTACGAGCAGTACTTC
j_gene: TRBJ1-3; v_gene: TRBV7-2; d_gene: TRBD1; abundance: .; CDR3aa: CASSLAPPRQGANSGNTIYF; CDR3nt: TGTGCCAGCAGCTTAGCCCCACCACGGCAGGGGGCGAACTCTGGAAACACCATATATTTT
j_gene: TRBJ1-2; v_gene: TRBV7-2; d_gene: TRBD1; abundance: .; CDR3aa: CASSLDRGSYGYTF; CDR3nt: TGTGCCAGCAGCTTAGACAGGGGCAGCTATGGCTACACCTTC